Shown below are 4 T cell receptor beta chains from a single sample sequenced in a study of shared clonotypes between healthy human individuals (dated by TCRdb to 2019 to 2021). The library was generated by the immunoSEQ multiplex PCR assay. What TCRdb holds here is the immuneACCESS table cut down to in-frame rearrangements. Part of the clones is not present; checked against another copy, under half of the missing clones reflect an unresolved V gene, and the others are unexplained. For this sample the table gives around 2.1 million clones, of which more than 85% were detected only once. The ten biggest clones cover over 1.5% of the sample. CD8 naive samples consisted of CD45RO-negative cells that were positively selected for CCR7, yielding a CD45RA+CCR7+ population without TemRA cells. What was sequenced was naive CD8+ T cells from PBMCs. The sample's cell subset or site label, decoded: CD45RA+CCR7+. Receptors originate from a man younger than 30 in good health. Some clones in this sample may be carry-over from other donors' samples.

The V call is TRBV7-8, the J call TRBJ2-3; 7 bases fit TRBD1. CDR1 and CDR2 (germline): SGHVS, FQNEAQ. Unmatched junction bases numbered 7, after V lost 5 bases and J lost 2 bases. This CDR3 has 15 amino acids. This chain's CDR3 is CASSDRQGYTDTQYF. The CDR3 nucleotides are TGTGCCAGCAGCGACAGACAGGGCTACACAGATACGCAGTATTTT.

This clone was recorded once. CDR3 sequence: CASSQSTRSGRRQDTQYF. CDR3 in DNA: TGTGCCAGCAGCCAATCGACCCGAAGCGGGAGAAGACAAGATACGCAGTATTTT. This sequence joins TRBV4-2 and TRBJ2-3, with 8 bases aligning to TRBD2. CDR3 size: 18 residues. CDR1 LGHNA and CDR2 YNFKEQ come from the germline V gene. Trimming took 2 bases from V and 5 from J; bases not matched to a gene: 15.

V and J are TRBV10-2 and TRBJ2-7; no firm D call. This CDR3 comprises 13 residues. Germline loops: CDR1 WSHSY, CDR2 SAAADI. Trimming took off 10 bases at V and 3 bases at J, with 16 bases between the two ends. CDR3 loop: CATREVPGYEQYF. The CDR3 DNA follows: TGCGCCACTCGAGAAGTCCCGGGCTACGAGCAGTACTTC.

This chain links TRBV5-6 with TRBJ1-1; tentative D call: TRBD1 (5 bases). Trimming removed 3 bases at V and 1 base at J, with 10 bases between. The germline gives CDR1 SGHDT, CDR2 YYEEEE. The CDR3 extends over 14 amino acids. CDR3 sequence: CASSWGTPNTEAFF. CDR3 DNA sequence: TGTGCCAGCAGCTGGGGGACCCCGAACACTGAAGCTTTCTTT.